Listed below are T cell receptor beta chains from one sample, sequenced in a study of T cells in localized non-small cell lung cancer. Sequenced by immunoSEQ multiplex PCR; TCRdb stores in-frame clones only, minus some. Of about 4,100 clones listed, roughly 38% were seen once; the top ten hold around 5.4%. Sequencing was performed on lung tumor tissue, taken before any cancer treatment. Every receptor here comes from a woman aged 35 to 70 with stage I lung adenocarcinoma. The CDR3 runs from the conserved cysteine through the conserved F or W. Fields, in order: CDR3 DNA, CDR3 protein, V gene, CDR3 length, J gene, clone size, D gene. The D gene is left open where the match is weak. Size is omitted from some rows. Given values are once, few, many or a class for expanded clones.

CDR3 DNA: TGTGCCAGTAGGAATATACAACGGGGAAACTACAATGAGCAGTTCTTC
CDR3 protein: CASRNIQRGNYNEQFF
V gene: TRBV19
CDR3 length: 16
J gene: TRBJ2-1
clone size: .
D gene: .

CDR3 DNA: TGCGCCAGCAGAGTTGGGACAGGGGCGTCCCGGGCGGTCGAAGCTTTCTTT
CDR3 protein: CASRVGTGASRAVEAFF
V gene: TRBV4-1
CDR3 length: 17
J gene: TRBJ1-1
clone size: .
D gene: TRBD1

CDR3 DNA: TGTGCCAGCAGTTGGGGACAACGCAATGAGCAGTTCTTC
CDR3 protein: CASSWGQRNEQFF
V gene: TRBV28
CDR3 length: 13
J gene: TRBJ2-1
clone size: once
D gene: .

CDR3 DNA: TGTGCCACCAGTTTTTTGCAAAAGGTACCGTCCTACAATGAGCAGTTCTTC
CDR3 protein: CATSFLQKVPSYNEQFF
V gene: TRBV15
CDR3 length: 17
J gene: TRBJ2-1
clone size: .
D gene: .

CDR3 DNA: TGTGCCAGCAGTGATCGTACAGATACGCAGTATTTT
CDR3 protein: CASSDRTDTQYF
V gene: TRBV2
CDR3 length: 12
J gene: TRBJ2-3
clone size: few
D gene: .

CDR3 DNA: TGTGCCAGCTCACTGTTCCCGAACACTGAAGCTTTCTTT
CDR3 protein: CASSLFPNTEAFF
V gene: TRBV18
CDR3 length: 13
J gene: TRBJ1-1
clone size: .
D gene: .

CDR3 DNA: TGTGCCAGCAGCTTAAAAGGAGCCAAAAACATTCAGTACTTC
CDR3 protein: CASSLKGAKNIQYF
V gene: TRBV11-3
CDR3 length: 14
J gene: TRBJ2-4
clone size: few
D gene: .

CDR3 DNA: TGTGCCAGCAGCTTCTCTTCCCAAACGGAATACACTGAAGCTTTCTTT
CDR3 protein: CASSFSSQTEYTEAFF
V gene: TRBV11-3
CDR3 length: 16
J gene: TRBJ1-1
clone size: .
D gene: .

CDR3 DNA: TGTGCCAGCAGCCCCGGGGTAGCGGGAGTGTGGAATGAGCAGTTCTTC
CDR3 protein: CASSPGVAGVWNEQFF
V gene: TRBV28
CDR3 length: 16
J gene: TRBJ2-1
clone size: few
D gene: TRBD2

CDR3 DNA: TGTGCCAGTAGTATATGGACCGGGGATCAGCCCCAGCATTTT
CDR3 protein: CASSIWTGDQPQHF
V gene: TRBV19
CDR3 length: 14
J gene: TRBJ1-5
clone size: .
D gene: .

CDR3 DNA: TGCGCCAGCAGCCCCCTCGGACCATCAGGGGCTGAAGCTTTCTTT
CDR3 protein: CASSPLGPSGAEAFF
V gene: TRBV1
CDR3 length: 15
J gene: TRBJ1-1
clone size: .
D gene: .

CDR3 DNA: TGTGCCAGCAGTTTCCTCGCGGTGCTACAAAGTCGGGCCAACGTCCTGACTTTC
CDR3 protein: CASSFLAVLQSRANVLTF
V gene: TRBV6-8
CDR3 length: 18
J gene: TRBJ2-6
clone size: .
D gene: .

CDR3 DNA: TGTGCCAGCTCACCAGTCCCCGATGGCTACACCTTC
CDR3 protein: CASSPVPDGYTF
V gene: TRBV18
CDR3 length: 12
J gene: TRBJ1-2
clone size: large
D gene: .

CDR3 DNA: TGTGCCAGTGGTAAACAGGGAGAGACCCAGTACTTC
CDR3 protein: CASGKQGETQYF
V gene: TRBV19
CDR3 length: 12
J gene: TRBJ2-5
clone size: .
D gene: .

CDR3 DNA: TGTGCCAGCAGCGTAGACGGGAGGAACTACAATGAGCAGTTCTTC
CDR3 protein: CASSVDGRNYNEQFF
V gene: TRBV9
CDR3 length: 15
J gene: TRBJ2-1
clone size: few
D gene: TRBD2

CDR3 DNA: TGTGCCAGCAGCCGGGGTACAACCAAGCAACAAAGTCGGGCCAACGTCCTGACTTTC
CDR3 protein: CASSRGTTKQQSRANVLTF
V gene: TRBV7-5
CDR3 length: 19
J gene: TRBJ2-6
clone size: .
D gene: .

CDR3 DNA: TGTGCCAGCAGCGTAGGGGGAGGGGCCACTAACTATGGCTACACCTTC
CDR3 protein: CASSVGGGATNYGYTF
V gene: TRBV9
CDR3 length: 16
J gene: TRBJ1-2
clone size: few
D gene: .

CDR3 DNA: TGTGCCAGCAGCGTAGAGGATGGGGGTGAGGCTTTCTTT
CDR3 protein: CASSVEDGGEAFF
V gene: TRBV9
CDR3 length: 13
J gene: TRBJ1-1
clone size: few
D gene: .

CDR3 DNA: TGTGCCAGCTCTATTATAGGAAGGACTAATGAAAAACTGTTTTTT
CDR3 protein: CASSIIGRTNEKLFF
V gene: TRBV6-8
CDR3 length: 15
J gene: TRBJ1-4
clone size: .
D gene: .

CDR3 DNA: TGCGCCAGTGCCGTAAGGGCCACAGATACGCAGTATTTT
CDR3 protein: CASAVRATDTQYF
V gene: TRBV10-1
CDR3 length: 13
J gene: TRBJ2-3
clone size: .
D gene: .

CDR3 DNA: TGTGCCACCGGGGGCGCCAAGGGGGAGACCCAGTACTTC
CDR3 protein: CATGGAKGETQYF
V gene: TRBV18
CDR3 length: 13
J gene: TRBJ2-5
clone size: .
D gene: .

CDR3 DNA: TGTGCCAGCACCGGGACAGTGAACACCGGGGAGCTGTTTTTT
CDR3 protein: CASTGTVNTGELFF
V gene: TRBV9
CDR3 length: 14
J gene: TRBJ2-2
clone size: few
D gene: TRBD1

CDR3 DNA: TGTGCCTGGAGTGTCCTTGGAGGGAGCTCCTACGAGCAGTACTTC
CDR3 protein: CAWSVLGGSSYEQYF
V gene: TRBV30
CDR3 length: 15
J gene: TRBJ2-7
clone size: few
D gene: .

CDR3 DNA: TGTGCCAGCAGCTTGGGGGACAGGCCCCCGGAGCTGTTTTTT
CDR3 protein: CASSLGDRPPELFF
V gene: TRBV11-3
CDR3 length: 14
J gene: TRBJ2-2
clone size: .
D gene: TRBD1

CDR3 DNA: TGTGCCAGCAGTGAAGGAGTGTCTCTGGGGCAGCCCCAGCATTTT
CDR3 protein: CASSEGVSLGQPQHF
V gene: TRBV6-1
CDR3 length: 15
J gene: TRBJ1-5
clone size: .
D gene: .

CDR3 DNA: TGTGCCAGCTCACCACGGGGACAGGGCGGCGAGACCCAGTACTTC
CDR3 protein: CASSPRGQGGETQYF
V gene: TRBV18
CDR3 length: 15
J gene: TRBJ2-5
clone size: .
D gene: TRBD1

CDR3 DNA: TGTGCCAGCTCACCACCGTCGGGACAGGGCTACGAGCAGTACTTC
CDR3 protein: CASSPPSGQGYEQYF
V gene: TRBV18
CDR3 length: 15
J gene: TRBJ2-7
clone size: .
D gene: TRBD1

CDR3 DNA: TGTGCCAGCAGCGGCAGGGGCCAAGAGACCCAGTACTTC
CDR3 protein: CASSGRGQETQYF
V gene: TRBV9
CDR3 length: 13
J gene: TRBJ2-5
clone size: .
D gene: .

CDR3 DNA: TGTGCCAGCAGTTTGAGGACATCGGAAGATACGCAGTATTTT
CDR3 protein: CASSLRTSEDTQYF
V gene: TRBV7-1
CDR3 length: 14
J gene: TRBJ2-3
clone size: .
D gene: .

CDR3 DNA: TGCAGCGTTCAGGTGGGAGGGCCCCGGGAGCAGTTCTTC
CDR3 protein: CSVQVGGPREQFF
V gene: TRBV29-1
CDR3 length: 13
J gene: TRBJ2-1
clone size: few
D gene: TRBD2

CDR3 DNA: TGTGCCAGCAGCCAACATGGGACTAGCGGACAAGAGACCCAGTACTTC
CDR3 protein: CASSQHGTSGQETQYF
V gene: TRBV14
CDR3 length: 16
J gene: TRBJ2-5
clone size: .
D gene: TRBD2

CDR3 DNA: TGTGCCAGCAGTGCCGGGACTTCTGGAGGGGAGCAGTACTTC
CDR3 protein: CASSAGTSGGEQYF
V gene: TRBV28
CDR3 length: 14
J gene: TRBJ2-7
clone size: .
D gene: .

CDR3 DNA: TGTGCCAGCAGGGCTTATGGGGGCGTGCGGACCGGGGAGCTGTTTTTT
CDR3 protein: CASRAYGGVRTGELFF
V gene: TRBV28
CDR3 length: 16
J gene: TRBJ2-2
clone size: few
D gene: .

CDR3 DNA: TGTGCCAGCAGTTTAAATGCGGGAGGGGGGTGGTTCTTC
CDR3 protein: CASSLNAGGGWFF
V gene: TRBV28
CDR3 length: 13
J gene: TRBJ2-1
clone size: .
D gene: TRBD2

CDR3 DNA: TGTGCCAGCAGTTTATCCCCCCCGGGTCTCTATGGCTACACCTTC
CDR3 protein: CASSLSPPGLYGYTF
V gene: TRBV28
CDR3 length: 15
J gene: TRBJ1-2
clone size: .
D gene: .

CDR3 DNA: TGTGCCAGCAGTTATGACGACAGAATATTCGGTCCCCAGCATTTT
CDR3 protein: CASSYDDRIFGPQHF
V gene: TRBV28
CDR3 length: 15
J gene: TRBJ1-5
clone size: once
D gene: .

CDR3 DNA: TGTGCCAGCAGCGTCGCTTCGGGGAATGAGCAGTTCTTC
CDR3 protein: CASSVASGNEQFF
V gene: TRBV9
CDR3 length: 13
J gene: TRBJ2-1
clone size: medium-sized
D gene: .

CDR3 DNA: TGTGCCAGCAGGGAACGGACTCCCCCCGGGGTTTACGAGCAGTACTTC
CDR3 protein: CASRERTPPGVYEQYF
V gene: TRBV9
CDR3 length: 16
J gene: TRBJ2-7
clone size: medium-sized
D gene: .

CDR3 DNA: TGTGCCAGCTCACCAGCTAGTACTGAAGCTTTCTTT
CDR3 protein: CASSPASTEAFF
V gene: TRBV18
CDR3 length: 12
J gene: TRBJ1-1
clone size: .
D gene: .

CDR3 DNA: TGTGCCAGCAATACGGACAGGGGTGGAAATGAGCAGTTCTTC
CDR3 protein: CASNTDRGGNEQFF
V gene: TRBV9
CDR3 length: 14
J gene: TRBJ2-1
clone size: .
D gene: TRBD1

CDR3 DNA: TGTGCCAGCTCACCCCCGTCGACTAGCACTGAGCAGTTCTTC
CDR3 protein: CASSPPSTSTEQFF
V gene: TRBV18
CDR3 length: 14
J gene: TRBJ2-1
clone size: .
D gene: TRBD2

CDR3 DNA: TGTGCCAGCAGTGACTCGACTAGCGGAAACACCGGGGAGCTGTTTTTT
CDR3 protein: CASSDSTSGNTGELFF
V gene: TRBV6-8
CDR3 length: 16
J gene: TRBJ2-2
clone size: medium-sized
D gene: TRBD2

CDR3 DNA: TGTGCCAGCAGCTACGGACAGCCTCTCTACGAGCAGTACTTC
CDR3 protein: CASSYGQPLYEQYF
V gene: TRBV11-3
CDR3 length: 14
J gene: TRBJ2-7
clone size: .
D gene: .

CDR3 DNA: TGTGCCAGCAGTCTCAATCGGGGGGAGCAGTTCTTC
CDR3 protein: CASSLNRGEQFF
V gene: TRBV28
CDR3 length: 12
J gene: TRBJ2-1
clone size: .
D gene: .

CDR3 DNA: TGTGCCAGTAGTATAGATTTGGGGAAAGCTTTCTTT
CDR3 protein: CASSIDLGKAFF
V gene: TRBV19
CDR3 length: 12
J gene: TRBJ1-1
clone size: few
D gene: .

CDR3 DNA: TGCGCCAGCAGCTTGGAAGAGAGCAATAAGGGCACTGAAGCTTTCTTT
CDR3 protein: CASSLEESNKGTEAFF
V gene: TRBV5-1
CDR3 length: 16
J gene: TRBJ1-1
clone size: .
D gene: .

CDR3 DNA: TGTGCCAGCTCACCAAGGACAGGGGGTGAAAAACTGTTTTTT
CDR3 protein: CASSPRTGGEKLFF
V gene: TRBV18
CDR3 length: 14
J gene: TRBJ1-4
clone size: .
D gene: TRBD1

CDR3 DNA: TGCGCCAGCAGCCCAGGGTTAAACTATGGCTACACCTTC
CDR3 protein: CASSPGLNYGYTF
V gene: TRBV1
CDR3 length: 13
J gene: TRBJ1-2
clone size: few
D gene: .

CDR3 DNA: TGTGCCAGCTCACTTCAAAGCTCCTACGAACAGTACTTC
CDR3 protein: CASSLQSSYEQYF
V gene: TRBV18
CDR3 length: 13
J gene: TRBJ2-7
clone size: .
D gene: .

CDR3 DNA: TGTGCCAGCAGTGCGCGGGAGGGCCGACAGTTCTTC
CDR3 protein: CASSAREGRQFF
V gene: TRBV9
CDR3 length: 12
J gene: TRBJ2-1
clone size: .
D gene: TRBD2

CDR3 DNA: TGTGCCAGTACCTCGGGACAGGGCAATCAGCCCCAGCATTTT
CDR3 protein: CASTSGQGNQPQHF
V gene: TRBV19
CDR3 length: 14
J gene: TRBJ1-5
clone size: few
D gene: TRBD1

CDR3 DNA: TGTGCCAGCTCACCACCGGCAGGGGCGGCCTACGAGCAGTACTTC
CDR3 protein: CASSPPAGAAYEQYF
V gene: TRBV18
CDR3 length: 15
J gene: TRBJ2-7
clone size: .
D gene: .

CDR3 DNA: TGCAGCGTTGTACTGACAGGGGATAGCAATCAGCCCCAGCATTTT
CDR3 protein: CSVVLTGDSNQPQHF
V gene: TRBV29-1
CDR3 length: 15
J gene: TRBJ1-5
clone size: .
D gene: TRBD1

CDR3 DNA: TGTGCCAGCAGTAATAGACAGGGGTCACCCTACAATGAGCAGTTCTTC
CDR3 protein: CASSNRQGSPYNEQFF
V gene: TRBV25-1
CDR3 length: 16
J gene: TRBJ2-1
clone size: .
D gene: TRBD1

CDR3 DNA: TGCGCCAGCAGTGAGAGCCAGGGGCCCACAGATACGCAGTATTTT
CDR3 protein: CASSESQGPTDTQYF
V gene: TRBV10-1
CDR3 length: 15
J gene: TRBJ2-3
clone size: .
D gene: .

CDR3 DNA: TGTGCCACGGGGGAGCGGGAGTCCGGAGATACGCAGTATTTT
CDR3 protein: CATGERESGDTQYF
V gene: TRBV12-2
CDR3 length: 14
J gene: TRBJ2-3
clone size: .
D gene: .

CDR3 DNA: TGTGCCAGCAGGTCTTTTAGCGGGTATAGCACAGATACGCAGTATTTT
CDR3 protein: CASRSFSGYSTDTQYF
V gene: TRBV28
CDR3 length: 16
J gene: TRBJ2-3
clone size: few
D gene: TRBD2

CDR3 DNA: TGTGCCAGCTCCCCCTCAGGGGGGAGCTACGAGCAGTACTTC
CDR3 protein: CASSPSGGSYEQYF
V gene: TRBV18
CDR3 length: 14
J gene: TRBJ2-7
clone size: .
D gene: .

CDR3 DNA: TGTGCCAGCAGCTTGGGGAGATGGGCGGATGAGCAGTTCTTC
CDR3 protein: CASSLGRWADEQFF
V gene: TRBV11-3
CDR3 length: 14
J gene: TRBJ2-1
clone size: few
D gene: .

CDR3 DNA: TGTGCCAGCAGCCGAAGAGGGAGTGTAGGGGTTTTCACAGATACGCAGTATTTT
CDR3 protein: CASSRRGSVGVFTDTQYF
V gene: TRBV11-3
CDR3 length: 18
J gene: TRBJ2-3
clone size: .
D gene: .